The clone carrying this T cell receptor (beta chain) was found many times. The source of the sample is a study of blood T cells in healthy people across ages. The CDR3 is 13 residues long. The V segment lost 4 bases and the J segment 9 bases; nucleotides outside the gene matches: 6. Germline CDR1 is LGHDT and CDR2 is YNNKEL (reference sequence). Every participating donor contributed roughly 10 milliliters of peripheral blood through a draw. No fewer than 6 million PBMCs went into each sample. Then a second PCR, running about 6 to 12 cycles, was carried out with a sample-barcoded 5' primer and a J-beta primer mix. TCRdb used MiXCR to reprocess the 5' RACE reads, holding one entry per CDR3 protein. This table holds hundreds of thousands of distinct CDR3 sequences, more than 25% found once.

The sample was blood. This TCR derives from a woman at least 80 years old in good health. V gene TRBV3-1 combines with J gene TRBJ2-1; 7 nucleotides line up with TRBD2. The CDR3 spells CASSPLRGSEQFF. CDR3 nucleotide sequence: TGTGCCAGCAGCCCACTTCGCGGGAGTGAGCAGTTCTTC.